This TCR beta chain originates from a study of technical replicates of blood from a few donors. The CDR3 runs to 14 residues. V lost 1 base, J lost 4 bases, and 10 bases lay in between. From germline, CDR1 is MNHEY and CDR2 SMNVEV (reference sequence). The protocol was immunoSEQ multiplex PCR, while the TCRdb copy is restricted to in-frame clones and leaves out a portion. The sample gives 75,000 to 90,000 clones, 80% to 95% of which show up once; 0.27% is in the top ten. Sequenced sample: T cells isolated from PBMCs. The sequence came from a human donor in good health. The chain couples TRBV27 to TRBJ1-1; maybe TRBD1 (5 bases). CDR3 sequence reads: CASSLLGVGTEAFF. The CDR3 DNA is TGTGCCAGCAGTTTATTAGGGGTGGGCACTGAAGCTTTCTTT.